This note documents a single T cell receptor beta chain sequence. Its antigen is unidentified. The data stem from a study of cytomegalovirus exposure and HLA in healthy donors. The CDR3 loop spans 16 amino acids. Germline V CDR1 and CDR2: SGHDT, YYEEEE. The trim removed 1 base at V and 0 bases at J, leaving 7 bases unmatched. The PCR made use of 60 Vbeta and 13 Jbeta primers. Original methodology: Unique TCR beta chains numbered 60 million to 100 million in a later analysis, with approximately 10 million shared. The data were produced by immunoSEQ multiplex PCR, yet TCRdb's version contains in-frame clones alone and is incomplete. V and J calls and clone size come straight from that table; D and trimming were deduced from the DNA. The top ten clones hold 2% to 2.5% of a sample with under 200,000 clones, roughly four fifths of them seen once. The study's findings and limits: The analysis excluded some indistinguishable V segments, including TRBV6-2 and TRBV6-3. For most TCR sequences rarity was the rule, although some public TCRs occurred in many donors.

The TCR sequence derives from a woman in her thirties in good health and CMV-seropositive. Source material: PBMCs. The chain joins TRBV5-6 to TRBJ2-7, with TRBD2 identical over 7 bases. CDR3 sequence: CASSLTGTMSSYEQYF. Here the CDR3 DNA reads TGTGCCAGCAGCTTGACCGGGACTATGAGCTCCTACGAGCAGTACTTC.